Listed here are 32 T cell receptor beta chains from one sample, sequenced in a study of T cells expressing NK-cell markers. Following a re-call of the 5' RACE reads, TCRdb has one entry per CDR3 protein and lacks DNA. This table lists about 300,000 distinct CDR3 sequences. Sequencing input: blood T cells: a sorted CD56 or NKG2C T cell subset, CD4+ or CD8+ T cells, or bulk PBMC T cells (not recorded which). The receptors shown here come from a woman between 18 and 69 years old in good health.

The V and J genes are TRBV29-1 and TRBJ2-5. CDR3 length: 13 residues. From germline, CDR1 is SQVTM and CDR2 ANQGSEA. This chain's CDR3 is CSVGERIQETQYF. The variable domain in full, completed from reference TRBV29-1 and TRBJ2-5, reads SAVISQKPSRDICQRGTSLTIQCQVDSQVTMMFWYRQQPGQSLTLIATANQGSEATYESGFVIDKFPISRPNLTFSTLTVSNMSPEDSSIYLCSVGERIQETQYFGPGTRLLVL.

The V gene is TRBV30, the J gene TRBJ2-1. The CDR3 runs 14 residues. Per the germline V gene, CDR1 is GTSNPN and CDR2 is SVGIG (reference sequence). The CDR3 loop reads CAWSRDTHYNEQFF.

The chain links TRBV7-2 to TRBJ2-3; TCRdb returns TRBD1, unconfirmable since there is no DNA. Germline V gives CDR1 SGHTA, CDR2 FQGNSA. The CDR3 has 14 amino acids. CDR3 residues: CASSRRQGPDTQYF.

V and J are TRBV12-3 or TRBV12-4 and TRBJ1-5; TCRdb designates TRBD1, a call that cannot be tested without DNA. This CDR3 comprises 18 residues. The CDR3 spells CASRNSIPGSYSNQPQHF.

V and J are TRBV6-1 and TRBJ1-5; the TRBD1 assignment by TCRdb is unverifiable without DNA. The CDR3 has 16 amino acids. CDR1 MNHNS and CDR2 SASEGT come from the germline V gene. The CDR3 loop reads CASRNRGEGSGQPQHF.

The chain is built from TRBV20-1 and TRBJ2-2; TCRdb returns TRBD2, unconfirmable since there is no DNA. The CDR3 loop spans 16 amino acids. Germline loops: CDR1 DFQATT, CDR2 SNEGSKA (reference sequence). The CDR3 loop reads CSARDSSGANTGELFF.

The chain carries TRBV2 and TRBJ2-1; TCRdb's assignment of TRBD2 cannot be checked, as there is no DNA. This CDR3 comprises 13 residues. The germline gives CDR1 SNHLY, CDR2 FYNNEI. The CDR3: CATSSGVNNEQFF.

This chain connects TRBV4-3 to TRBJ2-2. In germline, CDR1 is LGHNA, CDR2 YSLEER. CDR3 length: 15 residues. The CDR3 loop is CASSQDVPYTGELFF.

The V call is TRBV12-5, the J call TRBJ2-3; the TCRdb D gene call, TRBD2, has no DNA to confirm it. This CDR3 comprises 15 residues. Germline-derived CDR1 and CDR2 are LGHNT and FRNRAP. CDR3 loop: CASASGLAGPDTQYF.

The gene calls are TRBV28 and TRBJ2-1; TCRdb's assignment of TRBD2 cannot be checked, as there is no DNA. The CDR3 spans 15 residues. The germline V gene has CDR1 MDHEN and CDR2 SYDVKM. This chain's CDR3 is CASSLGTSGRGDQFF.

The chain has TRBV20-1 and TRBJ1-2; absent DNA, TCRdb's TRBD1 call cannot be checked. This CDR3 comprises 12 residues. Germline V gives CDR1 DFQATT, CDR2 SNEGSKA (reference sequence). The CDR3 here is CSATLTGGGYTF.

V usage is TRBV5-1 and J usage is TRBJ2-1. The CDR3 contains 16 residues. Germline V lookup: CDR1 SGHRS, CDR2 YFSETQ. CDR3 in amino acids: CASSLGPPSSYNEQFF.

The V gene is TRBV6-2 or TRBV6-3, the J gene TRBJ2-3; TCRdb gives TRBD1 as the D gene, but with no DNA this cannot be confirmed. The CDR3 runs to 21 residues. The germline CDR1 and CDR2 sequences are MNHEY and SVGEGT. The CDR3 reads CASSRGTAFGLVAPSTDTQYF.

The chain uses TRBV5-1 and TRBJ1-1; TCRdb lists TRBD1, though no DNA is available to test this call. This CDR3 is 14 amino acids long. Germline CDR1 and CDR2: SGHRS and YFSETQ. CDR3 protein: CASSWGQGRAEAFF.

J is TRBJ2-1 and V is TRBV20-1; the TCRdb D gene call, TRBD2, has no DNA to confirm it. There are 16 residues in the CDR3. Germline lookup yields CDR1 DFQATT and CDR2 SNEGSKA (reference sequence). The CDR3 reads CSAPRDGRALGNEQFF.

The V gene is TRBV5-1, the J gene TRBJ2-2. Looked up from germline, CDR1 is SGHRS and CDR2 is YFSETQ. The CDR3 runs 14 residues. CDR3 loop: CASRVTMNTGELFF.

CDR3 sequence: CASSGDRGSYEQYF. The gene calls are TRBV5-1 and TRBJ2-7. Germline V gene sequence: CDR1 SGHRS, CDR2 YFSETQ. The CDR3 has 14 residues.

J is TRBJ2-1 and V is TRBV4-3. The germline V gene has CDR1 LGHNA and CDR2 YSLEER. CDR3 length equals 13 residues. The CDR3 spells CASSQDVSREQFF.

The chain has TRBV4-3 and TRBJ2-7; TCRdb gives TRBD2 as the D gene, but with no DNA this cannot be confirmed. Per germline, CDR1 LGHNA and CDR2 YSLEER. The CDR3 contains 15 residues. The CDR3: CASSQDRLAGGGQYF.

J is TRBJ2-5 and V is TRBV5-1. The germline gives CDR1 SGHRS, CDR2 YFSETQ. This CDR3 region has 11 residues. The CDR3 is CASTALETQYF.

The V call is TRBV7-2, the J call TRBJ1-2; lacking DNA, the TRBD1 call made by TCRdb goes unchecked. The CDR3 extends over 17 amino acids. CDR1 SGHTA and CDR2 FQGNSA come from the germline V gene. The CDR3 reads CASNRGTGGKANYGYTF.

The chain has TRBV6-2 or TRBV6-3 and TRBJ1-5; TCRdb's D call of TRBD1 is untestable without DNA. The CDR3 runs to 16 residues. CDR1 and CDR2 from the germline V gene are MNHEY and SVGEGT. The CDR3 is CASSYLGGAGNQPQHF.

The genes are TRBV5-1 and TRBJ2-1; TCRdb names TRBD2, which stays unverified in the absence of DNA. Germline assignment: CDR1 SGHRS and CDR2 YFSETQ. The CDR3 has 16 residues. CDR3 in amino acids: CASSLEVPSSYNEQFF.

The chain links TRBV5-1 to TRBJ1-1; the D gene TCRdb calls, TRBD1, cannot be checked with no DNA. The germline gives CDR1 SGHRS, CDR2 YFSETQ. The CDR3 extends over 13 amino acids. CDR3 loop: CASTLRADTEAFF.

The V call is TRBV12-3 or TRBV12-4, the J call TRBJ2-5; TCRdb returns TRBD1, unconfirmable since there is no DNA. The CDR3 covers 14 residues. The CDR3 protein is CASSQGDSQETQYF.

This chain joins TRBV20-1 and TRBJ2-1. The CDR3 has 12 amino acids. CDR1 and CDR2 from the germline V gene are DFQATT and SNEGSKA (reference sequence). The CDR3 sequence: CSAANDYNEQFF.

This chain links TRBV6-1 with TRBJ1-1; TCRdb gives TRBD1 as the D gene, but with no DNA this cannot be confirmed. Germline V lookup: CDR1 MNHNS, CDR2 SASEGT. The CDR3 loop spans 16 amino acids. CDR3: CASSGRGMQMNTEAFF.

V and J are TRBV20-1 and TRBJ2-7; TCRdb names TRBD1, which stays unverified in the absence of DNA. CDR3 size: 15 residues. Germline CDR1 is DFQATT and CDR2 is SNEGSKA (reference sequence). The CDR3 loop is CSASGERGVTYEQYF.

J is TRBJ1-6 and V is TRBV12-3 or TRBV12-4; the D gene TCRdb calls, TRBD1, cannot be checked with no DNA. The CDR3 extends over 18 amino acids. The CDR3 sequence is CASSFAGVPGHGLGPLHF.

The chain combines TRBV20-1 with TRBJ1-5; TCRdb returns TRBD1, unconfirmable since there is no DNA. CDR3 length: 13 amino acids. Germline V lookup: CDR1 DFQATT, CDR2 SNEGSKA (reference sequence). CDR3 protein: CSARVARGQPQHF.

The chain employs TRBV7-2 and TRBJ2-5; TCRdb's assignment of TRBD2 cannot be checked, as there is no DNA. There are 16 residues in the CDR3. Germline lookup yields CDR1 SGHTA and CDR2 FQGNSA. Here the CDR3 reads CASSLVAGGPQETQYF. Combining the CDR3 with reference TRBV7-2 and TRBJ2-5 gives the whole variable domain GAGVSQSPSNKVTEKGKDVELRCDPISGHTALYWYRQSLGQGLEFLIYFQGNSAPDKSGLPSDRFSAERTGGSVSTLTIQRTQQEDSAVYLCASSLVAGGPQETQYFGPGTRLLVL.

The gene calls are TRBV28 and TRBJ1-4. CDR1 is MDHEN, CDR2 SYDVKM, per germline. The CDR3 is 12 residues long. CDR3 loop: CASTLGYEKLFF.